One and the same sample provided the 12 T cell receptor beta chains below, sequenced in a study of identical twins. TCRdb reanalysed the 5' RACE reads using MiXCR and keeps one entry per CDR3 protein. The sample has about 340,000 distinct CDR3 sequences, about 12% seen once. The sample also formed part of further work on yellow fever vaccine responses in identical twins.

The sample was CD8+ T cells sorted from blood. The source is a woman aged 18-29 years in good health.

The sample holds a few counts of this clonotype. The chain employs TRBV28 and TRBJ2-1; perhaps TRBD2 as D (5 bases). CDR3 length: 14 amino acids. Looked up from germline, CDR1 is MDHEN and CDR2 is SYDVKM. The V end lost 3 bases, the J end lost 4 bases, and 10 bases lay between the germline ends. The CDR3 coding sequence is TGTGCCAGCAGTTTCGTAGCGCCTTACAATGAGCAGTTCTTC. The encoded protein is CASSFVAPYNEQFF. Drawing the rest from reference TRBV28 and TRBJ2-1, the complete variable domain is DVKVTQSSRYLVKRTGEKVFLECVQDMDHENMFWYRQDPGLGLRLIYFSYDVKMKEKGDIPEGYSVSREKKERFSLILESASTNQTSMYLCASSFVAPYNEQFFGPGTRLTVL.

The chain carries TRBV29-1 and TRBJ2-7; 9 bases are shared with TRBD1. Germline V gene sequence: CDR1 SQVTM, CDR2 ANQGSEA. This CDR3 is built from 14 residues. V was clipped by 4 bases and J by 6 bases; unmatched bases: 10. The CDR3 loop reads CSVGRDRDPREQYF. CDR3 nucleotides: TGCAGCGTTGGCAGGGACAGGGACCCTCGCGAGCAGTACTTC.

This clonotype appeared a few times. This chain connects TRBV11-2 to TRBJ1-2; D uncertain. Trimming cost V 2 bases and J 1 base, with 8 bases left between them. The germline V gene encodes CDR1 SGHAT and CDR2 FQNNGV. The CDR3 contains 14 residues. DNA of the CDR3: TGTGCCAGCAGCTTACTCGCAGTTAACTATGGCTACACCTTC. Protein product: CASSLLAVNYGYTF.

This clonotype was detected a few times. J is TRBJ2-7 and V is TRBV7-9; 11 nucleotides line up with TRBD2. This CDR3 comprises 16 residues. V lost 5 bases to trimming and J lost 2 bases; unmatched junction nucleotides: 8. The germline gives CDR1 SEHNR, CDR2 FQNEAQ (reference sequence). The DNA of the CDR3 is TGTGCCAGCAGCGGCCTAGGGACTAGCGGAGCCTACGAGCAGTACTTC. It codes for CASSGLGTSGAYEQYF. Complete variable domain (other parts from reference TRBV7-9 and TRBJ2-7): DTGVSQNPRHKITKRGQNVTFRCDPISEHNRLYWYRQTLGQGPEFLTYFQNEAQLEKSRLLSDRFSAERPKGSFSTLEIQRTEQGDSAMYLCASSGLGTSGAYEQYFGPGTRLTVT.

The chain combines TRBV2 with TRBJ2-2, with a tentative D call TRBD1 (5 bases). The ends were cut back, 3 bases at V and 2 bases at J, with 10 bases in the middle. CDR1 and CDR2 from the germline V gene are SNHLY and FYNNEI. The CDR3 contains 15 residues. DNA of the CDR3: TGTGCCAGCAGTGAGCTGACAGAAAACACCGGGGAGCTGTTTTTT. Its translation is CASSELTENTGELFF.

This clonotype was recorded many times. The rearrangement links TRBV25-1 to TRBJ2-5; TRBD1 might be the D (6 bases). The CDR3 length is 15 residues. Trimming pared 4 bases from V and 4 bases from J, leaving 16 bases between. The germline V gene encodes CDR1 MGHDK and CDR2 SYGVNS. The CDR3, as DNA: TGTGCCAGCAGTGTCTCACAGGGTTATGGAGAGACCCAGTACTTC. Translation: CASSVSQGYGETQYF.

In this sample, this clonotype turned up a few times. This rearrangement joins TRBV9 to TRBJ2-2; D is undetermined. CDR3 length: 16 amino acids. V was shortened by 2 bases and J by 1 base, with 12 bases between the two germline ends. Germline CDR1 reads SGDLS; CDR2 reads YYNGEE. The CDR3 DNA reads as TGTGCCAGCAGCGTGTTTGCGATGATGAACACCGGGGAGCTGTTTTTT. Its protein is CASSVFAMMNTGELFF.

CDR3 sequence (DNA): TGTGCCACCAGCTTGGCGGGAGGAGAGACCCAGTACTTC. Translated, it gives CATSLAGGETQYF. The V gene is TRBV15, the J gene TRBJ2-5, with TRBD2 matching 8 bases. Germline CDR1 LNHNV, CDR2 YYDKDF (reference sequence). This CDR3 has 13 amino acids. J lost 4 bases, V lost 5 bases, and 3 bases had no gene match.

The rearrangement joins TRBV7-8 to TRBJ1-1; the match to TRBD1 covers 10 bases. The CDR3 extends over 15 amino acids. Germline loops: CDR1 SGHVS, CDR2 FQNEAQ. V lost 4 bases, J lost 7 bases, and 9 bases stayed unmatched. CDR3 DNA sequence: TGTGCCAGCAGCTCCACTAGACAGGGGGCTCTTGAAGCTTTCTTT. It translates to CASSSTRQGALEAFF.

This clonotype turned up a few times. J is TRBJ2-7 and V is TRBV15, with D unclear. This CDR3 is 14 amino acids long. Germline V gene sequence: CDR1 LNHNV, CDR2 YYDKDF (reference sequence). Deletions cut 7 bases from V and 2 bases from J, with 15 bases between. The CDR3 here is CATTPSGGTYEQYF. The CDR3 nucleotides read TGTGCCACCACCCCCTCGGGCGGAACCTACGAGCAGTACTTC.

There are a few counts of this clonotype. The chain has TRBV11-2 and TRBJ2-1; TRBD2 is a possible D gene (5 bases). V lost 0 bases, J lost 8 bases, and 11 bases lay in between. Germline loops: CDR1 SGHAT, CDR2 FQNNGV. The CDR3 covers 14 residues. CDR3 loop: CASSLEDGIDEQFF. CDR3 coding DNA: TGTGCCAGCAGCTTAGAGGACGGGATCGATGAGCAGTTCTTC.

This clonotype turned up a few times. The gene calls are TRBV27 and TRBJ2-3, with D hard to call. Looked up from germline, CDR1 is MNHEY and CDR2 is SMNVEV (reference sequence). The germline V and J ends were trimmed by 0 bases and 0 bases, with 4 bases remaining between them. This CDR3 has 14 residues. CDR3 bases: TGTGCCAGCAGTTTATCACGTAGCACAGATACGCAGTATTTT. Translated: CASSLSRSTDTQYF.